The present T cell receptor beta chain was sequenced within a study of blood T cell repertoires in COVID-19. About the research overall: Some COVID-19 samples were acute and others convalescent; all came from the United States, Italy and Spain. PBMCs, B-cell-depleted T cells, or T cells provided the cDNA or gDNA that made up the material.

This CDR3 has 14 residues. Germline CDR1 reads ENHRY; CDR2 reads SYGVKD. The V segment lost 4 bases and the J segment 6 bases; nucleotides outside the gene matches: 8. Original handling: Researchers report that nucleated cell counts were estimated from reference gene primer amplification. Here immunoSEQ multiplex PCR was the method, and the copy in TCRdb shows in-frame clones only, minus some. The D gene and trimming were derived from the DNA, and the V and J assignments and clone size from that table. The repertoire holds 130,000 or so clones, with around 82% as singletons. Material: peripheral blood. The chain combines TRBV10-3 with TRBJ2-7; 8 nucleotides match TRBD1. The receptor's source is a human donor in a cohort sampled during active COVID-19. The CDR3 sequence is CAISVRTGSPEQYF. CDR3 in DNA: TGTGCCATCAGTGTCCGGACAGGGTCCCCCGAGCAGTACTTC.